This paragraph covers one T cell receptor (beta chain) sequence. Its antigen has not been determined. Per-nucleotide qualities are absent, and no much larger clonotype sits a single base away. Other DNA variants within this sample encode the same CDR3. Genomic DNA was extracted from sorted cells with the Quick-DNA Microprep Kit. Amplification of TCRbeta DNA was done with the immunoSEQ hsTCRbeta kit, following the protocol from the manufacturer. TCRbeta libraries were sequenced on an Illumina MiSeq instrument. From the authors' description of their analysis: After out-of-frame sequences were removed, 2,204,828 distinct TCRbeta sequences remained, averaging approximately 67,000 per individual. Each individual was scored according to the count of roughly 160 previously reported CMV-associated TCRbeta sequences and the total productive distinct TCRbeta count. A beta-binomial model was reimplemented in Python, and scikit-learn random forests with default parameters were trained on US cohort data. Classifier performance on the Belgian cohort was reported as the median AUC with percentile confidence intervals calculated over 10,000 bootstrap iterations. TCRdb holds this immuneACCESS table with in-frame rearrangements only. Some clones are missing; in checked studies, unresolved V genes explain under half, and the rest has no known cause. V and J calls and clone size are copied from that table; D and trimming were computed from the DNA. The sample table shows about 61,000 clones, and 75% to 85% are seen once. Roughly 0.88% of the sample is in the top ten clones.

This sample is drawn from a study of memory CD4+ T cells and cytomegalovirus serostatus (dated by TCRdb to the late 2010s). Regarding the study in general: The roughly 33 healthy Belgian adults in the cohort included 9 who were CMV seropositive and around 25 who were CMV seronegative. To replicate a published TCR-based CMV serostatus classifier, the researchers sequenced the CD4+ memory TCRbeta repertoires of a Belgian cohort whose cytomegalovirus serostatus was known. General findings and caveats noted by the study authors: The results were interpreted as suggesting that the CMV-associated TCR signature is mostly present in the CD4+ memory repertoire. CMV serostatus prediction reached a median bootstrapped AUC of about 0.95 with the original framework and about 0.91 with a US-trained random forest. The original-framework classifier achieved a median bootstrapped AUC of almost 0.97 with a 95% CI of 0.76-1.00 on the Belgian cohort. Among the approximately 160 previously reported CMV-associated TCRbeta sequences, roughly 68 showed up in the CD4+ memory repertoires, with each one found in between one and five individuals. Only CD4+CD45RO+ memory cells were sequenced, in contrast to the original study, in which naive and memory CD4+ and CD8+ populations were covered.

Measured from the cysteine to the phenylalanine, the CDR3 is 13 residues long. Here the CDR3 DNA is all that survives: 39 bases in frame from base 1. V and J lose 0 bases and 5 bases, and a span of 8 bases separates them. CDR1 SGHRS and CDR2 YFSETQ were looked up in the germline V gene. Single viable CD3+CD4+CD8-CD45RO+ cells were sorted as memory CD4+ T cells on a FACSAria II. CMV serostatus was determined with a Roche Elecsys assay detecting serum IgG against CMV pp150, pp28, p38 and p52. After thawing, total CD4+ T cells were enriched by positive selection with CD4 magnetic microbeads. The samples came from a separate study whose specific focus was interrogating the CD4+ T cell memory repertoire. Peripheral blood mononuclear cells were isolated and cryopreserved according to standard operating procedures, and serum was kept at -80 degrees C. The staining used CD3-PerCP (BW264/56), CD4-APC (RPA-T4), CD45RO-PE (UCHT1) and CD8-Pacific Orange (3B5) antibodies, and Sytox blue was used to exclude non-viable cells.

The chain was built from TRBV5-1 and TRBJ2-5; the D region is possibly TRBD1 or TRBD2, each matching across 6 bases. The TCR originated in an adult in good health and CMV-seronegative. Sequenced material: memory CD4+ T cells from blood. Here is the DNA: TGCGCCAGCAGCTTGGGAGGGGGGGAGACCCAGTACTTC. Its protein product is CASSLGGGETQYF.